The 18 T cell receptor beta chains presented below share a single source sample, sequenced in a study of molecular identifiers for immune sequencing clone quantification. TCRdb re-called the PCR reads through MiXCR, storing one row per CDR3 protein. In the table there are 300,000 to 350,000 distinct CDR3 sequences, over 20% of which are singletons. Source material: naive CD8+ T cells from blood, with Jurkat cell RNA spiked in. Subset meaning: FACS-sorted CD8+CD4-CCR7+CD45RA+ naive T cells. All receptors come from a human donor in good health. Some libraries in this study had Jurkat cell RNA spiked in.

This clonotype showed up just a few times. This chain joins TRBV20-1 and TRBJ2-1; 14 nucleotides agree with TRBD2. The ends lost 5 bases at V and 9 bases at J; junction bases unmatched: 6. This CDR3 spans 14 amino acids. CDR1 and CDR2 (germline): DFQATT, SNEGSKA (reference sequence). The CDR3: CSARGTSGSGEQFF. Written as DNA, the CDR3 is TGCAGTGCTCGAGGGACTAGCGGGAGCGGTGAGCAGTTCTTC.

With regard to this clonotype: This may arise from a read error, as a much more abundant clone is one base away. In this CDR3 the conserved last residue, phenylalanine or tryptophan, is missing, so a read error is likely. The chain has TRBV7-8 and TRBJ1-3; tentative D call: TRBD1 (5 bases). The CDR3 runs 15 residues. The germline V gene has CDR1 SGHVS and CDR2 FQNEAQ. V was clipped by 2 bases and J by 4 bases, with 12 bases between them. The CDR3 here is CASSLFGGTGNTIYS. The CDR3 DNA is TGTGCCAGCAGCTTATTTGGAGGGACCGGAAACACCATATATTCT.

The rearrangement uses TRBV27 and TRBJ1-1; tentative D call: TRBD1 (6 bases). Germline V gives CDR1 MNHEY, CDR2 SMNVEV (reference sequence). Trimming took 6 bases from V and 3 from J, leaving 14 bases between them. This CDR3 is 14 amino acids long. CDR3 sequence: CASSLDRRYTEAFF. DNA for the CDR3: TGTGCCAGCAGCCTAGACAGGAGATACACTGAAGCTTTCTTT.

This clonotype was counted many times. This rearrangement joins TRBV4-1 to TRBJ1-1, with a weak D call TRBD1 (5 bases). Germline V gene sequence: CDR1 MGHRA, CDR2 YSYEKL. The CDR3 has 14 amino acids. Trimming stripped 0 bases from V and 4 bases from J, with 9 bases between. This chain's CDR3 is CASSQDSGGTEAFF. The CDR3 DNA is TGCGCCAGCAGCCAAGATTCGGGGGGCACTGAAGCTTTCTTT.

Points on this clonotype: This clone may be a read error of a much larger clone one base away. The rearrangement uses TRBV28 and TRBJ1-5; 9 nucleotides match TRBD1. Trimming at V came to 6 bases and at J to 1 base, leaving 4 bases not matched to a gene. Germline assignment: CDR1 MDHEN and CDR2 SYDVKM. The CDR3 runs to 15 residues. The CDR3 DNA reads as TGTGCCAGCAGACGGGACAGGGAAAGCAATCAGCCCCAGCATTTT. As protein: CASRRDRESNQPQHF.

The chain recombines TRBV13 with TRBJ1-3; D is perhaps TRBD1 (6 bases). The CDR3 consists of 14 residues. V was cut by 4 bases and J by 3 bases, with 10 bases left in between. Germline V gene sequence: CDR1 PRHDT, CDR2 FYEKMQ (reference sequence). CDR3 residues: CASSSGESGNTIYF. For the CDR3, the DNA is TGTGCCAGCAGCTCAGGGGAAAGTGGAAACACCATATATTTT. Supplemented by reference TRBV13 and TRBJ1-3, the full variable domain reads AAGVIQSPRHLIKEKRETATLKCYPIPRHDTVYWYQQGPGQDPQFLISFYEKMQSDKGSIPDRFSAQQFSDYHSELNMSSLELGDSALYFCASSSGESGNTIYFGEGSWLTVV.

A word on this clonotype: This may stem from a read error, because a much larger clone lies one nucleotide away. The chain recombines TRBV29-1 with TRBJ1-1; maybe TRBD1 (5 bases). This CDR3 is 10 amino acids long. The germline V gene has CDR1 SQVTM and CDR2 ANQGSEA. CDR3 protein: CREGNTVAFF. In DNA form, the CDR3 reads TGCAGGGAGGGGAACACTGTAGCTTTCTTT.

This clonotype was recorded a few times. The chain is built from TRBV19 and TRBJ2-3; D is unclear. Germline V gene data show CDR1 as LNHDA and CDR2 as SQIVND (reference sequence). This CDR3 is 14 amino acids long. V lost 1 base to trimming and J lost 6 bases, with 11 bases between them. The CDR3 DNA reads TGTGCCAGTAGTATAGCCGGAGCTTGGGATACGCAGTATTTT. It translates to CASSIAGAWDTQYF.

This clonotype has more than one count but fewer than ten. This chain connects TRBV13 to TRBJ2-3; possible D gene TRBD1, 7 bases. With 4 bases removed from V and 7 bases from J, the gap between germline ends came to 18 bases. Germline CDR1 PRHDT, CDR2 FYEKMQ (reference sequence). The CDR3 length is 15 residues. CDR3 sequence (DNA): TGTGCCAGCAGCTCCGGCGGGACAGCATATTATACGCAGTATTTT. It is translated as CASSSGGTAYYTQYF.

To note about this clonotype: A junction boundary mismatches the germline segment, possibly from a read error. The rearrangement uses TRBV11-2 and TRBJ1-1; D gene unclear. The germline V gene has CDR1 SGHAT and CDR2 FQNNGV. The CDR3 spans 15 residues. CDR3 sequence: CASSLYRTLNTEASF. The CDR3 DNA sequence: TGTGCCAGCAGCTTATACAGAACTTTGAACACTGAAGCTTCCTTT.

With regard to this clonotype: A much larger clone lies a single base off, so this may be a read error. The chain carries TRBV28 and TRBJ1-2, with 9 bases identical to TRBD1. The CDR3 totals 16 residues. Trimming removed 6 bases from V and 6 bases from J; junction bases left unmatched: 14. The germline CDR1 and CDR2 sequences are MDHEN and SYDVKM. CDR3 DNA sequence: TGTGCCAGCAGACTGACGAGGGGACAGGGAAACAATGGCTACACCTTC. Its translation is CASRLTRGQGNNGYTF.

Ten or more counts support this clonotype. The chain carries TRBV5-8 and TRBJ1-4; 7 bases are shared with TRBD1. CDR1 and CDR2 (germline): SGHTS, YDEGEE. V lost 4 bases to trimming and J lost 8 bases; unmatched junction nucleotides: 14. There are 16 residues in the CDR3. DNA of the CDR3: TGTGCCAGCAGCCTGGTATACCAGGGGGGGAAAGAAAAACTGTTTTTT. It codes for CASSLVYQGGKEKLFF.

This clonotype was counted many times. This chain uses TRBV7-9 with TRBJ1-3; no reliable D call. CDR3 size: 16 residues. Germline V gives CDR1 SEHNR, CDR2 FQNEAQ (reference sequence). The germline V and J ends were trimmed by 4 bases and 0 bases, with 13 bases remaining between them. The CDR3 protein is CASSSPGTTSGNTIYF. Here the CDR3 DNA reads TGTGCCAGCAGCTCTCCGGGCACCACCTCTGGAAACACCATATATTTT.

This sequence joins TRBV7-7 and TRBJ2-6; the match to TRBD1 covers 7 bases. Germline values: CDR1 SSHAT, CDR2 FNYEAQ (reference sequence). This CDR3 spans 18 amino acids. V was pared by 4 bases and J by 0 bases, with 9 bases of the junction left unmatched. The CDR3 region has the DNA TGTGCCAGCAGCTCATTGGACAGGTCAAGCTCTGGGGCCAACGTCCTGACTTTC. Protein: CASSSLDRSSSGANVLTF. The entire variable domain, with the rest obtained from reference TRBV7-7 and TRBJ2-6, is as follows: GAGVSQSPRYKVTKRGQDVTLRCDPISSHATLYWYQQALGQGPEFLTYFNYEAQPDKSGLPSDRFSAERPEGSISTLTIQRTEQRDSAMYRCASSSLDRSSSGANVLTFGAGSRLTVL.

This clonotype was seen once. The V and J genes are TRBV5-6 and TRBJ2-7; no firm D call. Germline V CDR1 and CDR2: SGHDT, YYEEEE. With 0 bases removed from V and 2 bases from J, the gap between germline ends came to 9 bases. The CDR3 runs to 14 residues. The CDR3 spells CASSLVRATYEQYF. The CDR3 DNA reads TGTGCCAGCAGCTTGGTACGGGCTACCTACGAGCAGTACTTC.

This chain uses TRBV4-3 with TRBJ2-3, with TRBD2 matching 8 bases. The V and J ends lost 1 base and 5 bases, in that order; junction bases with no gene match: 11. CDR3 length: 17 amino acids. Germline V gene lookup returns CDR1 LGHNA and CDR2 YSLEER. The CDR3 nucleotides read TGCGCCAGCAGCCAAGCTCGCTTCGGGAGGGCCAAAGATACGCAGTATTTT. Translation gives CASSQARFGRAKDTQYF.

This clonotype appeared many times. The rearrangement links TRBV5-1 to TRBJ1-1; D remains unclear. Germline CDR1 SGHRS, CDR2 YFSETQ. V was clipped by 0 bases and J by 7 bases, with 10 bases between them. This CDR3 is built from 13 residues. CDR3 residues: CASSLDSEIEAFF. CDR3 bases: TGCGCCAGCAGCTTGGATTCCGAGATTGAAGCTTTCTTT.

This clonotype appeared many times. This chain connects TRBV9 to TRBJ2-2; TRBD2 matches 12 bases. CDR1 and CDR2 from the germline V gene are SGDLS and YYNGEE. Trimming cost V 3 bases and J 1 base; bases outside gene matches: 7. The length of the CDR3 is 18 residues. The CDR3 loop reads CASSGEGLAGLNTGELFF. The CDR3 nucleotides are TGTGCCAGCAGCGGGGAAGGACTAGCGGGACTGAACACCGGGGAGCTGTTTTTT.